The next 2 T cell receptor beta chains were all read from a single sample in a study of T cell responses to AZD1222 COVID-19 vaccine. The repertoire was sequenced with immunoSEQ multiplex PCR; TCRdb's copy has only in-frame clones and lacks some. The sample holds 90,000 to 130,000 clones, around 90% seen once. The sample was peripheral blood, taken 28 days after the second AZD1222 dose. The origin of the receptors is an adult who received the AZD1222 COVID-19 vaccine.

This chain links TRBV6-5 with TRBJ1-1, with 7 positions matching TRBD1. J lost 6 bases, V lost 6 bases, and 10 bases had no gene match. Per the germline V gene, CDR1 is MNHEY and CDR2 is SVGAGI. CDR3 size: 14 residues. Here the CDR3 DNA reads TGTGCCAGCAGATGGGACAGTTCCCGGTCTGAAGCTTTCTTT. It specifies CASRWDSSRSEAFF.

This sequence joins TRBV4-2 and TRBJ2-2, with D uncertain. The CDR3 loop spans 15 amino acids. CDR1 and CDR2 from the germline V gene are LGHNA and YNFKEQ. V was pared by 4 bases and J by 4 bases, with 13 bases between. CDR3 DNA: TGTGCCAGCAGCCCGTCGGTCGTGGGCACCGGGGAGCTGTTTTTT. Translating it yields CASSPSVVGTGELFF.